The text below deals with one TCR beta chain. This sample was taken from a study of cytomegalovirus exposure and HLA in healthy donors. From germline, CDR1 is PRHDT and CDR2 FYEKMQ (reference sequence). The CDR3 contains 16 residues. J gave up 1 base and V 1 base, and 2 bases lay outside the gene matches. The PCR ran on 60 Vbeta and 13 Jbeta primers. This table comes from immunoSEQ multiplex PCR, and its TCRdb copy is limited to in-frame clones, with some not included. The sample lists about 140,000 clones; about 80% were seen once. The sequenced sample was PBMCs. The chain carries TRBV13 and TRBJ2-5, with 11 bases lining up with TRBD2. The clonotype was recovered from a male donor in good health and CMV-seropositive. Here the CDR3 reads CASSLAGTSGQETQYF. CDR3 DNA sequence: TGTGCCAGCAGCTTAGCCGGGACTAGCGGCCAAGAGACCCAGTACTTC.